Here is one TCR beta chain with its context. The antigen is unknown. The data derive from a study of T cells after yellow fever vaccination. Overall study findings and caveats: The booster saw the reappearance of most primary-vaccination clones (around 96% CD4, about 88% CD8). Peak timing came faster in the weaker secondary response, day 5 versus 15. Abundant contaminating clonotypes from the bulk population could appear in FACS-sorted repertoires. Clonotypes found in both CD4 and CD8 compartments made up a small share.

The CDR3 covers 14 residues. The germline V gene has CDR1 MNHEY and CDR2 SVGEGT. J lost 8 bases, V lost 7 bases, and 10 bases had no gene match. TCRdb fed the 5' RACE reads into MiXCR, producing one record per CDR3 protein. The sample gives some 320,000 distinct CDR3 sequences, around 11% of which show up once; under 4% is in the top ten. The gene calls are TRBV6-2 or TRBV6-3 and TRBJ2-4, with TRBD1 matching 8 bases. The sequences come from CD4+ T cells sorted from PBMCs, collected 45 days after the yellow fever booster vaccination. The sequence derives from a man between 18 and 29 years old who received the YFV17D yellow fever vaccine. As DNA, the CDR3 is TGTGCCAGCAAGCCGGACAGGGTGGGGGACATTCAGTACTTC. It specifies CASKPDRVGDIQYF.